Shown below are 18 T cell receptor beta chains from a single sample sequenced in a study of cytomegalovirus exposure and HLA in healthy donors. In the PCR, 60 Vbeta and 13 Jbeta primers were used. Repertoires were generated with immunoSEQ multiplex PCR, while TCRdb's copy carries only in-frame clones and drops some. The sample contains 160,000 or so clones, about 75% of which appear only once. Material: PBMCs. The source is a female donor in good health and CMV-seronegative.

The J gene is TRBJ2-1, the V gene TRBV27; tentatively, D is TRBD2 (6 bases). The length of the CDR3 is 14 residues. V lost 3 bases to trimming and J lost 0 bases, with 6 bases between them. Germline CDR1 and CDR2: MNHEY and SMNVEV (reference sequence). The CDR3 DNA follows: TGTGCCAGCAGTTTCGGGAGCTCCTACAATGAGCAGTTCTTC. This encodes CASSFGSSYNEQFF.

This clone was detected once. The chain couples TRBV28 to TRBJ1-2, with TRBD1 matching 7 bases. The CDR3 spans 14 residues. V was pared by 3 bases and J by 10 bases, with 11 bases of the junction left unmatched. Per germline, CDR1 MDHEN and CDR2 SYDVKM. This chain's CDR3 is CASSLPHHRGDYTF. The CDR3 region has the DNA TGTGCCAGCAGTTTGCCGCACCACAGGGGTGACTACACCTTC.

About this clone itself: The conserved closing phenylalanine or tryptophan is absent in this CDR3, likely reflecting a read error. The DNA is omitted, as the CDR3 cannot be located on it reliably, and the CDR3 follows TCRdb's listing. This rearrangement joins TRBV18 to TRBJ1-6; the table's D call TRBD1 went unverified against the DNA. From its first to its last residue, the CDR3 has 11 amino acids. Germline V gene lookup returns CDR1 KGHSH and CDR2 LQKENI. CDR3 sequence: CASSLPGQGII.

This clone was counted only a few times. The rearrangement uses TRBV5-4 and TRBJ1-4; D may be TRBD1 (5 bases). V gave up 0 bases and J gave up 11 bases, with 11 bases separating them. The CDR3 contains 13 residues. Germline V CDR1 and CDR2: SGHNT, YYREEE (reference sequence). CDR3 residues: CASSLGPPGKLFF. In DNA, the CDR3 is TGTGCCAGCAGCTTGGGTCCGCCAGGGAAACTGTTTTTT.

The CDR3 coding sequence is TGTGCCAGCAGTTATCGCGGAGACACAGATACGCAGTATTTT. The encoded protein is CASSYRGDTDTQYF. This chain connects TRBV6-6 to TRBJ2-3; D uncertain. The CDR3 is 14 residues long. V was pared by 3 bases and J by 2 bases, with 9 bases between. Per germline, CDR1 MNHNY and CDR2 SVGAGI (reference sequence).

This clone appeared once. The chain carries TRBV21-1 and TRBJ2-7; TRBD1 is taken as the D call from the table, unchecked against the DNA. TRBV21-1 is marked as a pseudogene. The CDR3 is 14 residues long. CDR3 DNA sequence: TGTGCCAGCAGCAAAGAGGACAGGAACGACGAGCAGTACTTC. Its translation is CASSKEDRNDEQYF.

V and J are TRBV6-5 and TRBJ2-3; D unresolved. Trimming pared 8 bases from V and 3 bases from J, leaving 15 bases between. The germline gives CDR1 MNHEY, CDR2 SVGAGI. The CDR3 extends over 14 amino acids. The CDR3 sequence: CASSTFAETDTQYF. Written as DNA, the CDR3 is TGTGCCAGCTCAACTTTCGCGGAGACAGATACGCAGTATTTT.

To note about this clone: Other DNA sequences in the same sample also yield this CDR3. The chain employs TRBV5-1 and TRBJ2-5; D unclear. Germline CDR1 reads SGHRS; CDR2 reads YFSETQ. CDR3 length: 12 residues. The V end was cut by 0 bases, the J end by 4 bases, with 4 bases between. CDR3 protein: CASSLAGETQYF. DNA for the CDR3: TGCGCCAGCAGCTTGGCCGGAGAGACCCAGTACTTC.

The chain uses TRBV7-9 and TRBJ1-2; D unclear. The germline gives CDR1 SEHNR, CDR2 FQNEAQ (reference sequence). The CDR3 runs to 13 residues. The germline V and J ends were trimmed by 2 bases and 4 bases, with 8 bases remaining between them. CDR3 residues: CASSLTEGYGYTF. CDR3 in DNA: TGTGCCAGCAGCTTAACGGAGGGCTATGGCTACACCTTC.

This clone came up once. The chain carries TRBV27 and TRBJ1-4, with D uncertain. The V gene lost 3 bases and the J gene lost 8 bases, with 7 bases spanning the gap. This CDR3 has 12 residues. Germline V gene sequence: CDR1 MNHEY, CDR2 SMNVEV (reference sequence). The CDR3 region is CASSFGGEKLFF. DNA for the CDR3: TGTGCCAGCAGTTTCGGAGGAGAAAAACTGTTTTTT. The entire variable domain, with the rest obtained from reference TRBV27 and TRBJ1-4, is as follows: EAQVTQNPRYLITVTGKKLTVTCSQNMNHEYMSWYRQDPGLGLRQIYYSMNVEVTDKGDVPEGYKVSRKEKRNFPLILESPSPNQTSLYFCASSFGGEKLFFGSGTQLSVL.

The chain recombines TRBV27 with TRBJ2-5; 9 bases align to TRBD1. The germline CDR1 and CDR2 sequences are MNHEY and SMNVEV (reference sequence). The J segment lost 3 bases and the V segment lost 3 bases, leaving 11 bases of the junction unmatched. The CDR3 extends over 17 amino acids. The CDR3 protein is CASSFRGNRGQKETQYF. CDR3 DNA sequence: TGTGCCAGCAGTTTTCGGGGGAACAGGGGGCAAAAAGAGACCCAGTACTTC.

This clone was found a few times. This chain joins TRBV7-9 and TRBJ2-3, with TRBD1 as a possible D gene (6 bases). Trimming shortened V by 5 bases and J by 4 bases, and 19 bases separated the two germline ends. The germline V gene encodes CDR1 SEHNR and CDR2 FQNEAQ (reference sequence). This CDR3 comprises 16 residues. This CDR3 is CASSPWALKGADTQYF. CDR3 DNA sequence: TGTGCCAGCAGCCCCTGGGCTTTAAAGGGGGCAGATACGCAGTATTTT. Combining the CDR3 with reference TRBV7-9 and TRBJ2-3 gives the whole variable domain DTGVSQNPRHKITKRGQNVTFRCDPISEHNRLYWYRQTLGQGPEFLTYFQNEAQLEKSRLLSDRFSAERPKGSFSTLEIQRTEQGDSAMYLCASSPWALKGADTQYFGPGTRLTVL.

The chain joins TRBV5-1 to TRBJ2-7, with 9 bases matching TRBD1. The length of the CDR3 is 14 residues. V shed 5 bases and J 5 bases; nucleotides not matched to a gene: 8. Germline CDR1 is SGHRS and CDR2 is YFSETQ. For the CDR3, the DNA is TGCGCCAGCAGAAGGGGACAGGGAAGCGACGAGCAGTACTTC. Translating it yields CASRRGQGSDEQYF.

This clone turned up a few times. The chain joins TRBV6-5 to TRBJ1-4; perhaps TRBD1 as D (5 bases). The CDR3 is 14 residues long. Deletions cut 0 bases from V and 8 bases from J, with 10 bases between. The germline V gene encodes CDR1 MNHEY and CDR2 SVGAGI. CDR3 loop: CASSYSISGEKLFF. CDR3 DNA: TGTGCCAGCAGTTACTCGATTTCAGGGGAAAAACTGTTTTTT.

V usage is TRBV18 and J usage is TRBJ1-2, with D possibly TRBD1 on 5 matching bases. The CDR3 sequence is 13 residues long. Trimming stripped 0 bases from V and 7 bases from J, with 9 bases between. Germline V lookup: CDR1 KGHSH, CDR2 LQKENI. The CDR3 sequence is CASSPPGEGGYTF. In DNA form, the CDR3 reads TGTGCCAGCTCACCACCGGGGGAGGGTGGCTACACCTTC.

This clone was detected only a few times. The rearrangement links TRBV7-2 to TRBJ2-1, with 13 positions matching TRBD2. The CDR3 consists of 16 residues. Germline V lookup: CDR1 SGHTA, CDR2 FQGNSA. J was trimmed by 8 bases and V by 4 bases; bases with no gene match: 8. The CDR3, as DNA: TGTGCCAGCAGCTCACCCCGGACTAGCGGGAGACATGAGCAGTTCTTC. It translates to CASSSPRTSGRHEQFF.

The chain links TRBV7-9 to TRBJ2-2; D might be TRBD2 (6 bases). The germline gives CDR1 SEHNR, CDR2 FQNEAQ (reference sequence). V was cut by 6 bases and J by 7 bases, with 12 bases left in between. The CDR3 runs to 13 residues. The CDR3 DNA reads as TGTGCCAGCAGTCGACTAGACGGCGGGGAGCTGTTTTTT. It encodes CASSRLDGGELFF.

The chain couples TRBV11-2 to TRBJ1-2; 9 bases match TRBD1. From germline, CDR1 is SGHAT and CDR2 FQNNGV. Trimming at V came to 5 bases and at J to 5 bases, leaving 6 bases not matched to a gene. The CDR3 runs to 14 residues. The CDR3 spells CASSTGTGSYGYTF. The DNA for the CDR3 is TGTGCCAGCAGCACCGGGACAGGGTCTTATGGCTACACCTTC.